The rows below give T cell receptor beta chains drawn from one sample of a study of Ad26.COV2.S vaccination and SARS-CoV-2 variants. This table comes from immunoSEQ multiplex PCR, and its TCRdb copy is limited to in-frame clones, with some not included. The data hold 85,000 to 95,000 clones, with approximately 82% observed a single time. The source was peripheral blood, collected after recovery from COVID-19. Receptors were obtained from a human donor who had recovered from COVID-19. Each CDR3 is given with its conserved first and last residue. Fields, in order: J gene, V gene, clone size, D gene, CDR3 DNA, CDR3 protein. A D gene is named only where the DNA matches it firmly. For some rows the clone size is stated as once, few or many, or as a class when expanded; others skip it.

J gene: TRBJ2-2; V gene: TRBV19; clone size: NA; D gene: TRBD2; CDR3 DNA: TGTGCCAGTAGTCCGGGGACTAGCGGGAGGGCCGGGGAGCTGTTTTTT; CDR3 protein: CASSPGTSGRAGELFF
J gene: TRBJ2-2; V gene: TRBV4-3; clone size: once; D gene: TRBD2; CDR3 DNA: TGCGCCAGCAGCCCGACTAGCATCCAGGGCACCGGGGAGCTGTTTTTT; CDR3 protein: CASSPTSIQGTGELFF
J gene: TRBJ2-1; V gene: TRBV5-4; clone size: once; D gene: NA; CDR3 DNA: TGTGCCATCTATTCGGGGGACCACCGCAACAATGAGCAGTTCTTC; CDR3 protein: CAIYSGDHRNNEQFF
J gene: TRBJ1-3; V gene: TRBV3-1/TRBV3-2; clone size: NA; D gene: NA; CDR3 DNA: TGTGCCAGCAGCCCCTCCCTCCTTGGAAACACCATATATTTT; CDR3 protein: CASSPSLLGNTIYF
J gene: TRBJ2-7; V gene: TRBV6-1; clone size: few; D gene: NA; CDR3 DNA: TGTGCCAGCAGTGAAGCTACGGACGGGTACGAGCAGTACTTC; CDR3 protein: CASSEATDGYEQYF
J gene: TRBJ2-7; V gene: TRBV5-6; clone size: NA; D gene: TRBD1; CDR3 DNA: TGTGCCAGCAGCCTCCCCGGACAGGGTATCTACGAGCAGTACTTC; CDR3 protein: CASSLPGQGIYEQYF
J gene: TRBJ1-1; V gene: TRBV19; clone size: NA; D gene: NA; CDR3 DNA: TGTGCCAGTAGTATCGCGGGGCTCACTGAAGCTTTCTTT; CDR3 protein: CASSIAGLTEAFF
J gene: TRBJ2-2; V gene: TRBV2; clone size: NA; D gene: TRBD2; CDR3 DNA: TGTGCCAGCAAAGGACTAGCGGGAAAAACCGGGGAGCTGTTTTTT; CDR3 protein: CASKGLAGKTGELFF
J gene: TRBJ2-5; V gene: TRBV13; clone size: NA; D gene: NA; CDR3 DNA: TGTGCCAGCAGCTTAGCACCTAACTCACAAGAGACCCAGTACTTC; CDR3 protein: CASSLAPNSQETQYF
J gene: TRBJ1-3; V gene: TRBV5-5; clone size: few; D gene: NA; CDR3 DNA: TGTGCCAGCAGCTTGGTCGACGGCCCCTCTGGAAACACCATATATTTT; CDR3 protein: CASSLVDGPSGNTIYF
J gene: TRBJ2-7; V gene: TRBV12-3/TRBV12-4; clone size: NA; D gene: NA; CDR3 DNA: TGTGCCAGCAGGGTACTTGTCGGGGAGCAGTACTTC; CDR3 protein: CASRVLVGEQYF
J gene: TRBJ1-3; V gene: TRBV5-4; clone size: NA; D gene: NA; CDR3 DNA: TGTGCCAGCAGCTTGAAAGGGGGCTCTGGAAACACCATATATTTT; CDR3 protein: CASSLKGGSGNTIYF
J gene: TRBJ1-1; V gene: TRBV6-2/TRBV6-3; clone size: NA; D gene: NA; CDR3 DNA: TGTGCCAGCAGTTGGCAGATGAACACTGAAGCTTTCTTT; CDR3 protein: CASSWQMNTEAFF
J gene: TRBJ2-2; V gene: TRBV6-1; clone size: NA; D gene: NA; CDR3 DNA: TGTGCCAGCAGTGAAGGACTAGAGGCCGGGGAGCTGTTTTTT; CDR3 protein: CASSEGLEAGELFF
J gene: TRBJ2-5; V gene: TRBV4-3; clone size: NA; D gene: NA; CDR3 DNA: TGCGCCAGCAGCCAAGAGCGCTTAGGCTCACACCAAGAGACCCAGTACTTC; CDR3 protein: CASSQERLGSHQETQYF
J gene: TRBJ1-6; V gene: TRBV6-6; clone size: NA; D gene: NA; CDR3 DNA: TGTGCCAGCAGTCCCAGAACTCCCCTCTCCTATAATTCACCCCTCCACTTT; CDR3 protein: CASSPRTPLSYNSPLHF
J gene: TRBJ2-1; V gene: TRBV5-4; clone size: few; D gene: NA; CDR3 DNA: TGTGCCAGCAGCTTGGCGCAGAACCCCAATGAGCAGTTCTTC; CDR3 protein: CASSLAQNPNEQFF
J gene: TRBJ2-1; V gene: TRBV19; clone size: NA; D gene: NA; CDR3 DNA: TGTGCCAGTAGTAGGCAGGGCGTTGAGCAGTTCTTC; CDR3 protein: CASSRQGVEQFF
J gene: TRBJ1-1; V gene: TRBV6-5; clone size: NA; D gene: NA; CDR3 DNA: TGTGCCAGCAGTTATGACGAATCCCCCACTGAAGCTTTCTTT; CDR3 protein: CASSYDESPTEAFF
J gene: TRBJ2-7; V gene: TRBV10-1; clone size: NA; D gene: TRBD2; CDR3 DNA: TGCGCCAGCAGTGTTGGGGGGGTGGGCTACGAGCAGTACTTC; CDR3 protein: CASSVGGVGYEQYF
J gene: TRBJ2-3; V gene: TRBV7-3; clone size: NA; D gene: NA; CDR3 DNA: TGTGCCAGCAGCTTAAAGGTTGGCGTTAAGTATTTT; CDR3 protein: CASSLKVGVKYF
J gene: TRBJ1-1; V gene: TRBV10-3; clone size: NA; D gene: NA; CDR3 DNA: TGTGCCATCAGCGGGACTCCCGGGGGTGAAGCTTTCTTT; CDR3 protein: CAISGTPGGEAFF
J gene: TRBJ2-7; V gene: TRBV28; clone size: NA; D gene: NA; CDR3 DNA: TGTGCCAGCAGTTTACCGCACAGGGTCAACGAGCAGTACTTC; CDR3 protein: CASSLPHRVNEQYF
J gene: TRBJ1-4; V gene: TRBV2; clone size: NA; D gene: TRBD1; CDR3 DNA: TGTGCCAGCGCACAGGGGATCGATGAAAAACTGTTTTTT; CDR3 protein: CASAQGIDEKLFF
J gene: TRBJ1-4; V gene: TRBV19; clone size: NA; D gene: TRBD1; CDR3 DNA: TGTGCCAGTAGTCCCCGGACAGGCGGGGGTGAAAAACTGTTTTTT; CDR3 protein: CASSPRTGGGEKLFF
J gene: TRBJ2-4; V gene: TRBV2; clone size: NA; D gene: TRBD2; CDR3 DNA: TGTGCCAGCAGAGGAGTAGCGGGAGTAAACATTCAGTACTTC; CDR3 protein: CASRGVAGVNIQYF
J gene: TRBJ2-1; V gene: TRBV5-1; clone size: NA; D gene: NA; CDR3 DNA: TGCGCCAGCAGCTTGGCCACGGGACACCCCTCCTACAATGAGCAGTTCTTC; CDR3 protein: CASSLATGHPSYNEQFF
J gene: TRBJ2-5; V gene: TRBV7-3; clone size: NA; D gene: TRBD2; CDR3 DNA: TGTGCCAGCAGCTTAAAGGTTGGCACTAGCGGGAGTATGGAGACCCAGTACTTC; CDR3 protein: CASSLKVGTSGSMETQYF
J gene: TRBJ2-7; V gene: TRBV19; clone size: NA; D gene: TRBD2; CDR3 DNA: TGTGCCAGTAGTATGGGGACTAGTATTCTGTACTTC; CDR3 protein: CASSMGTSILYF
J gene: TRBJ2-3; V gene: TRBV11-3; clone size: NA; D gene: NA; CDR3 DNA: TGTGCCAGCAGCCAGACGCAGGCGCATACGCAGTATTTT; CDR3 protein: CASSQTQAHTQYF
J gene: TRBJ1-1; V gene: TRBV29-1; clone size: few; D gene: NA; CDR3 DNA: TGCAGCGTTTCCAGGGTGTCGGGAACTGAAGCTTTCTTT; CDR3 protein: CSVSRVSGTEAFF
J gene: TRBJ2-7; V gene: TRBV7-8; clone size: NA; D gene: NA; CDR3 DNA: TGTGCCAGCAGCTTAGGCGTCGGCCGCTGGGAGCAGTACTTC; CDR3 protein: CASSLGVGRWEQYF
J gene: TRBJ2-1; V gene: TRBV5-4; clone size: NA; D gene: NA; CDR3 DNA: TGTGCCAGCAGCATTGACCACAATGAGCAGTTCTTC; CDR3 protein: CASSIDHNEQFF
J gene: TRBJ1-5; V gene: TRBV20-1; clone size: NA; D gene: NA; CDR3 DNA: TGCAGTGCTAGTATATCGGGCCAGCCCCAGCATTTT; CDR3 protein: CSASISGQPQHF
J gene: TRBJ2-1; V gene: TRBV6-5; clone size: NA; D gene: TRBD1; CDR3 DNA: TGTGCCAGCAGATATGGACAGGGCTACAATGAGCAGTTCTTC; CDR3 protein: CASRYGQGYNEQFF
J gene: TRBJ2-1; V gene: TRBV4-2; clone size: NA; D gene: TRBD2; CDR3 DNA: TGTGCCAGCATCGGCTCCGGGACTAGCGGGAGGAATGAGCAGTTCTTC; CDR3 protein: CASIGSGTSGRNEQFF
J gene: TRBJ1-1; V gene: TRBV5-6; clone size: NA; D gene: TRBD1; CDR3 DNA: TGTGCCAGCAGCCCGGACAGGGAATTCCGTCTGAACACTGAAGCTTTCTTT; CDR3 protein: CASSPDREFRLNTEAFF
J gene: TRBJ1-5; V gene: TRBV2; clone size: NA; D gene: TRBD1; CDR3 DNA: TGTGCCAGCAGTGACGACAGGGAGAGCAATCAGCCCCAGCATTTT; CDR3 protein: CASSDDRESNQPQHF